Listed below are T cell receptor beta chains from one sample, sequenced in a study of T-cell memory formation after mild COVID-19. TCRdb re-analysed the 5' RACE reads in MiXCR, keeping a single row per CDR3 protein. The data contain 250,000 or so distinct CDR3 sequences, 15% to 20% of them seen just once; the ten biggest clones take up under 30%. Sequencing input: PBMCs or a T cell subset sorted from them (not recorded which). These receptors were taken from a man between 18 and 35 years old who had mild COVID-19 (a few samples of this study predate the infection). Cell type and time point are not known. Each CDR3 is given with its conserved first and last residue. A D gene is named only where the DNA matches it firmly. Expanded clones get a size class; other rows say once, few or many, or leave the size out.

d_gene: TRBD1
v_gene: TRBV5-1
abundance: many
j_gene: TRBJ1-1
CDR3nt: TGCGCCAGCAGCGTGGATGGGACAGGAGGTTCGGCTTTCTTT
CDR3aa: CASSVDGTGGSAFF

d_gene: -
v_gene: TRBV5-1
abundance: -
j_gene: TRBJ1-5
CDR3nt: TGCGCCAGCAGCTTAGGTCCGGCTATGGAACAGCCCCAGCATTTT
CDR3aa: CASSLGPAMEQPQHF

d_gene: TRBD1
v_gene: TRBV3-1
abundance: once
j_gene: TRBJ1-2
CDR3nt: TGTGCCAGCAGCCAAGGGACCGGGACAGGATATGGCTACACCTTC
CDR3aa: CASSQGTGTGYGYTF

d_gene: -
v_gene: TRBV19
abundance: few
j_gene: TRBJ2-7
CDR3nt: TGTGCCAGTACGGTTGGAGGGGCCCCCTACGAGCAGTACTTC
CDR3aa: CASTVGGAPYEQYF

d_gene: -
v_gene: TRBV5-1
abundance: few
j_gene: TRBJ2-5
CDR3nt: TGCGCCAGCAGTGGGGAGGTAGAGACCCAGTACTTC
CDR3aa: CASSGEVETQYF

d_gene: -
v_gene: TRBV5-6
abundance: few
j_gene: TRBJ1-6
CDR3nt: TGTGCCAGCAGCTTGCCGCCCTCGAGCCTCCACTTT
CDR3aa: CASSLPPSSLHF

d_gene: -
v_gene: TRBV25-1
abundance: -
j_gene: TRBJ2-5
CDR3nt: TGTGCCGCAGGAGAGGGGAGGCAGACCCAGTACTTC
CDR3aa: CAAGEGRQTQYF

d_gene: TRBD1
v_gene: TRBV12-3/TRBV12-4
abundance: many
j_gene: TRBJ1-1
CDR3nt: TGTGCCAGCAGTTTGGACAGGGGCACTGAAGCTTTCTTT
CDR3aa: CASSLDRGTEAFF

d_gene: -
v_gene: TRBV12-3/TRBV12-4
abundance: few
j_gene: TRBJ1-2
CDR3nt: TGTGCCAGCAGTTTCGGGATAGCTAACTATGGCTACACCTTC
CDR3aa: CASSFGIANYGYTF

d_gene: TRBD2
v_gene: TRBV7-3
abundance: many
j_gene: TRBJ2-1
CDR3nt: TGTGCCAGCACGGCGGGGGGCTCCTACAATGAGCAGTTCTTC
CDR3aa: CASTAGGSYNEQFF

d_gene: -
v_gene: TRBV10-3
abundance: -
j_gene: TRBJ2-5
CDR3nt: TGTGCCATCTCCACTGGGACGGGTGTGAGGGGTTGGACCCAGTACTTC
CDR3aa: CAISTGTGVRGWTQYF

d_gene: TRBD1
v_gene: TRBV7-2
abundance: -
j_gene: TRBJ1-2
CDR3nt: TGTGCCAGCAGCGAAGGGGGGACAGGGGCGAACTATGGCTACACCTTC
CDR3aa: CASSEGGTGANYGYTF

d_gene: -
v_gene: TRBV14
abundance: few
j_gene: TRBJ2-2
CDR3nt: TGTGCCAGCAGCCAAGTTTCGGGGGAGCTGTTTTTT
CDR3aa: CASSQVSGELFF

d_gene: TRBD2
v_gene: TRBV5-5
abundance: -
j_gene: TRBJ2-1
CDR3nt: TGTGCCAGCCTCTCGACTAGCGGGAAGCAATACAATGAGCAGTTCTTC
CDR3aa: CASLSTSGKQYNEQFF

d_gene: -
v_gene: TRBV7-9
abundance: few
j_gene: TRBJ1-4
CDR3nt: TGTGCCAGCAGCTTAGAGAGGGGAGAAAAACTGTTTTTT
CDR3aa: CASSLERGEKLFF

d_gene: -
v_gene: TRBV29-1
abundance: many
j_gene: TRBJ1-3
CDR3nt: TGCAGCGTTGTAAAGGAGTCGGACGGAAACACCATATATTTT
CDR3aa: CSVVKESDGNTIYF

d_gene: -
v_gene: TRBV2
abundance: -
j_gene: TRBJ1-3
CDR3nt: TGTGCCAGCAGTGCATTTGGCAGACGGTCGGACGGAAACACCATATATTTT
CDR3aa: CASSAFGRRSDGNTIYF

d_gene: -
v_gene: TRBV6-6
abundance: many
j_gene: TRBJ2-5
CDR3nt: TGTGCCAGCAGTTACGGTATTCCTCTAGAGACCCAGTACTTC
CDR3aa: CASSYGIPLETQYF

d_gene: -
v_gene: TRBV9
abundance: -
j_gene: TRBJ2-1
CDR3nt: TGTGCCAGCAGCTCCGGGACTTTCGACAATGAGCAGTTCTTC
CDR3aa: CASSSGTFDNEQFF

d_gene: -
v_gene: TRBV27
abundance: -
j_gene: TRBJ1-4
CDR3nt: TGTGCCAGCAGTTTATCCTACTCGGGCAGCCTCGCAACTAATGAAAAACTGTTTTTT
CDR3aa: CASSLSYSGSLATNEKLFF

d_gene: TRBD1
v_gene: TRBV7-3
abundance: -
j_gene: TRBJ2-3
CDR3nt: TGTGCCAGCAGCTTGTCGCAGGGGGCGGATACGCAGTATTTT
CDR3aa: CASSLSQGADTQYF

d_gene: -
v_gene: TRBV18
abundance: -
j_gene: TRBJ1-2
CDR3nt: TGTGCCAGCTCACCATCGGGGCTAAACTATGGCTACACCTTC
CDR3aa: CASSPSGLNYGYTF

d_gene: -
v_gene: TRBV7-2
abundance: few
j_gene: TRBJ1-1
CDR3nt: TGTGCCAGCAGCCCAGCGAGGGGCAGGTCCACTGAAGCTTTCTTT
CDR3aa: CASSPARGRSTEAFF

d_gene: -
v_gene: TRBV5-1
abundance: -
j_gene: TRBJ2-3
CDR3nt: TGCGCCAGCAGCGCTAACACAGATACGCAGTATTTT
CDR3aa: CASSANTDTQYF

d_gene: -
v_gene: TRBV12-3/TRBV12-4
abundance: -
j_gene: TRBJ1-1
CDR3nt: TGTGCCAGCAGCCCCTCGGGGCCGGGTGGGACTGAAGCTTTCTTT
CDR3aa: CASSPSGPGGTEAFF

d_gene: -
v_gene: TRBV10-3
abundance: -
j_gene: TRBJ1-4
CDR3nt: TGTGCCGCCTCGGACAGATTTAATGAAAAACTGTTTTTT
CDR3aa: CAASDRFNEKLFF

d_gene: -
v_gene: TRBV6-6
abundance: -
j_gene: TRBJ1-3
CDR3nt: TGTGCCAGCACCCCGAGAGGGCCTGGAAACACCATATATTTT
CDR3aa: CASTPRGPGNTIYF

d_gene: -
v_gene: TRBV7-6
abundance: -
j_gene: TRBJ2-1
CDR3nt: TGTGCCAGCAGCTTAGTGGGACCGATAGACGGTGAGCAGTTCTTC
CDR3aa: CASSLVGPIDGEQFF

d_gene: TRBD1
v_gene: TRBV4-3
abundance: -
j_gene: TRBJ2-7
CDR3nt: TGCGCCAGCAGCCAAGAGGGGACAGGGGGCTACGAGCAGTACTTC
CDR3aa: CASSQEGTGGYEQYF

d_gene: TRBD2
v_gene: TRBV4-2
abundance: -
j_gene: TRBJ2-3
CDR3nt: TGTGCCAGCAGCCAAGACCCAGCGGGGGCAAGCACAGATACGCAGTATTTT
CDR3aa: CASSQDPAGASTDTQYF

d_gene: -
v_gene: TRBV6-5
abundance: few
j_gene: TRBJ1-2
CDR3nt: TGTGCCAGCGGTGTAAGGACAGCAGCTAACTATGGCTACACCTTC
CDR3aa: CASGVRTAANYGYTF

d_gene: -
v_gene: TRBV29-1
abundance: -
j_gene: TRBJ1-1
CDR3nt: TGCAGCGTTGAAGGGGGGAGGGGGACCACTGAAGCTTTCTTT
CDR3aa: CSVEGGRGTTEAFF

d_gene: TRBD2
v_gene: TRBV4-3
abundance: -
j_gene: TRBJ2-7
CDR3nt: TGCGCCAGCAGCCAAGCCGTACCGGGGACTACCTACGAGCAGTACTTC
CDR3aa: CASSQAVPGTTYEQYF

d_gene: TRBD1
v_gene: TRBV11-2
abundance: -
j_gene: TRBJ1-2
CDR3nt: TGTGCCAGCAGCTTAGGGGCACAGGGGTTCGGCTACACCTTC
CDR3aa: CASSLGAQGFGYTF

d_gene: -
v_gene: TRBV20-1
abundance: once
j_gene: TRBJ2-7
CDR3nt: TGCAGTGCTTCCGTGGGGGGTGGCAGTCTCTACGAGCAGTACTTC
CDR3aa: CSASVGGGSLYEQYF

d_gene: TRBD2
v_gene: TRBV4-1
abundance: few
j_gene: TRBJ2-3
CDR3nt: TGCGCCAGCAGCCCCCTGGAGCGGGGGGGCCTGGATACGCAGTATTTT
CDR3aa: CASSPLERGGLDTQYF

d_gene: -
v_gene: TRBV5-1
abundance: -
j_gene: TRBJ2-5
CDR3nt: TGCGCCAGCAGCCCCCCGGGAATGAGTCCAGAGACCCAGTACTTC
CDR3aa: CASSPPGMSPETQYF

d_gene: -
v_gene: TRBV28
abundance: few
j_gene: TRBJ1-6
CDR3nt: TGTGCCACTACCCGGGTCTCGGGGTCACCCCTCCACTTT
CDR3aa: CATTRVSGSPLHF

d_gene: -
v_gene: TRBV6-5
abundance: few
j_gene: TRBJ2-2
CDR3nt: TGTGCCAGCCTCCTAACGAACACCGGGGAGCTGTTTTTT
CDR3aa: CASLLTNTGELFF

d_gene: -
v_gene: TRBV7-9
abundance: -
j_gene: TRBJ2-5
CDR3nt: TGTGCCAGCATCTACGCAGAAGAGACCCAGTACTTC
CDR3aa: CASIYAEETQYF

d_gene: -
v_gene: TRBV18
abundance: many
j_gene: TRBJ2-7
CDR3nt: TGTGCCAGCTCAACCTCAGGCTACGAGCAGTACTTC
CDR3aa: CASSTSGYEQYF